This T cell receptor (beta chain) was documented in a study of response to subunit inactivated influenza vaccine. Study-level findings and limits: Only a handful of new T cells, the authors suggested, are recruited with each seasonal influenza vaccination.

TCRdb called the RT-PCR reads again in MiXCR, with one record for every CDR3 protein. The table has around 480,000 distinct CDR3 sequences, approximately 11% seen once; the top ten hold 10% to 15%. V lost 1 base and J 1 base, leaving 13 bases between the germline ends. The CDR3 is 16 residues long. Per the germline V gene, CDR1 is SGHAT and CDR2 is FQNNGV. About this clonotype: Its specificity is unknown.

The rearrangement uses TRBV11-2 and TRBJ2-5; a possible D gene is TRBD2 (5 bases). The TCR sequence derives from a man aged 45 to 65 who received an inactivated influenza vaccine. The specimen was PBMCs from blood, collected 35 to 45 days after vaccination. CDR3: CASSLGRFGLQETQYF. The CDR3 region has the DNA TGTGCCAGCAGCTTAGGTCGTTTTGGACTCCAAGAGACCCAGTACTTC.